These 8 T cell receptor beta chains share one sample of origin, sequenced in a study of T cell responses to AZD1222 COVID-19 vaccine. Generated by immunoSEQ multiplex PCR, the TCRdb table keeps only in-frame clones and is missing some. The top ten hold about 4.1% of the sample, which has about 140,000 clones, 90% to 95% seen once. Sample: peripheral blood, taken 28 days after the second AZD1222 dose. The receptors originated from an adult who received the AZD1222 COVID-19 vaccine.

Only a few counts were recorded for this clone. The chain is built from TRBV28 and TRBJ1-2; no firm D call. Germline loops: CDR1 MDHEN, CDR2 SYDVKM. CDR3 length: 12 residues. V lost 7 bases to trimming and J lost 7 bases, with 13 bases between them. The CDR3 sequence: CASTPQWGGYTF. Here the CDR3 DNA reads TGTGCCAGCACCCCCCAATGGGGTGGCTACACCTTC.

The chain is built from TRBV5-6 and TRBJ1-4, with D perhaps matching TRBD1 (5 bases). Per germline, CDR1 SGHDT and CDR2 YYEEEE. V was pared by 6 bases and J by 5 bases, with 14 bases between. CDR3 length equals 14 residues. The CDR3 coding sequence is TGTGCCAGCACCTGGGTGAGGACAAATGAAAAACTGTTTTTT. As protein: CASTWVRTNEKLFF.

This chain links TRBV3-1 (or the pseudogene TRBV3-2) with TRBJ2-3; D gene ambiguous. The CDR3 consists of 13 residues. In germline, CDR1 is LGHDT, CDR2 YNNKEL (reference sequence). Trimming took 0 bases from V and 8 from J, leaving 9 bases between them. This CDR3 reads CASSQDNAGTQYF. CDR3 DNA: TGTGCCAGCAGCCAAGATAACGCAGGTACGCAGTATTTT.

V and J are TRBV19 and TRBJ1-2; D possibly corresponds to TRBD1 (5 bases). The CDR3 extends over 11 amino acids. CDR1 is LNHDA and CDR2 is SQIVND in the germline V gene (reference sequence). Trimming took off 10 bases at V and 7 bases at J, with 13 bases between the two ends. The CDR3 DNA reads TGTGCCACCCTCCACGGGGGTGGCTACACCTTC. Translation gives CATLHGGGYTF.

This clone was recorded only once. The rearrangement joins TRBV27 to TRBJ2-1; unclear D gene. The CDR3 has 12 residues. CDR1 and CDR2 from the germline V gene are MNHEY and SMNVEV (reference sequence). V gave up 8 bases and J gave up 5 bases, with 10 bases separating them. CDR3 loop: CASASWDNEQFF. The CDR3 DNA follows: TGTGCCAGCGCTAGTTGGGACAATGAGCAGTTCTTC.

This chain uses TRBV5-4 with TRBJ1-6, with a tentative D call TRBD1 (6 bases). The CDR3 totals 18 residues. Trimming pared 0 bases from V and 7 bases from J, leaving 20 bases between. The germline gives CDR1 SGHNT, CDR2 YYREEE (reference sequence). CDR3: CASSLAGDILLGNSPLHF. CDR3 nucleotides: TGTGCCAGCAGCTTGGCGGGGGACATTCTATTAGGGAATTCACCCCTCCACTTT.

The rearrangement uses TRBV9 and TRBJ2-2; D is undetermined. V was clipped by 0 bases and J by 4 bases, with 4 bases between them. Germline V gene lookup returns CDR1 SGDLS and CDR2 YYNGEE. This CDR3 comprises 13 residues. The CDR3 DNA follows: TGTGCCAGCAGCGTAGACCTCACCGGGGAGCTGTTTTTT. Its protein is CASSVDLTGELFF.

The V gene is TRBV5-4, the J gene TRBJ2-7, with 11 bases lining up with TRBD1. The germline CDR1 and CDR2 sequences are SGHNT and YYREEE (reference sequence). V was clipped by 2 bases and J by 9 bases; unmatched bases: 7. There are 14 residues in the CDR3. The CDR3 loop is CASSFMGTGGGQYF. In DNA form, the CDR3 reads TGTGCCAGCAGCTTCATGGGGACAGGGGGTGGGCAGTACTTC.